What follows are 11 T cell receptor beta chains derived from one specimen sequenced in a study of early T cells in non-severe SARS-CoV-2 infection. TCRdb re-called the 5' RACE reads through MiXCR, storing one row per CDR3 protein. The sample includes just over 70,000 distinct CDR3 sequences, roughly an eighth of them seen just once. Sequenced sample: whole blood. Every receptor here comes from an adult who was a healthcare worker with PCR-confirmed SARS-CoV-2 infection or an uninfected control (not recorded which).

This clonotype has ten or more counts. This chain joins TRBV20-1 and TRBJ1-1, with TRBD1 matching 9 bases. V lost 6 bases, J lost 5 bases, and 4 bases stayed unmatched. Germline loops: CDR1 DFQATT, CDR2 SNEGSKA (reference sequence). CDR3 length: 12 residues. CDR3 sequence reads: CSAPDRGTEAFF. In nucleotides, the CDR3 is TGCAGTGCCCCTGACAGGGGGACTGAAGCTTTCTTT.

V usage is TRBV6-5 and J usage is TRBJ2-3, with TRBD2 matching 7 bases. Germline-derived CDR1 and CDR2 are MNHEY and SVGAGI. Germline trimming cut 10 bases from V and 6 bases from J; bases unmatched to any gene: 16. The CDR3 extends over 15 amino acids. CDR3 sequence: CATQARGGRGDTQYF. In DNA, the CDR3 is TGTGCCACCCAGGCGAGGGGCGGGAGAGGCGATACGCAGTATTTT.

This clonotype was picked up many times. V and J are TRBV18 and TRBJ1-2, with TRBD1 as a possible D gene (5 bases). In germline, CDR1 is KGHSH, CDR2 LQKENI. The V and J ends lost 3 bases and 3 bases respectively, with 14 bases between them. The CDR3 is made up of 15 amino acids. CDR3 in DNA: TGTGCCAGCTCACCGGAAACAGGATTCGACTATGGCTACACCTTC. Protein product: CASSPETGFDYGYTF.

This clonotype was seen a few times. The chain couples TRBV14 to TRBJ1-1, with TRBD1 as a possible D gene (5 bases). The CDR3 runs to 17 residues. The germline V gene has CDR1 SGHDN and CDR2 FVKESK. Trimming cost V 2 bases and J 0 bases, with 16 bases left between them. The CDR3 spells CASSQFPPGAVNTEAFF. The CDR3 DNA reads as TGTGCCAGCAGCCAATTCCCTCCCGGGGCGGTGAACACTGAAGCTTTCTTT.

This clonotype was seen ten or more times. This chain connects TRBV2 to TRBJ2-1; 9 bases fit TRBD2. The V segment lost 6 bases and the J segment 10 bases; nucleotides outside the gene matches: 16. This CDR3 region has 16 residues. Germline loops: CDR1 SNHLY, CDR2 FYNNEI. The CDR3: CASRPGLASPPGEQFF. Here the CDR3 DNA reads TGTGCCAGCAGACCGGGACTAGCAAGCCCCCCTGGGGAGCAGTTCTTC. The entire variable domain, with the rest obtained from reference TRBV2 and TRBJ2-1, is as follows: EPEVTQTPSHQVTQMGQEVILRCVPISNHLYFYWYRQILGQKVEFLVSFYNNEISEKSEIFDDQFSVERPDGSNFTLKIRSTKLEDSAMYFCASRPGLASPPGEQFFGPGTRLTVL.

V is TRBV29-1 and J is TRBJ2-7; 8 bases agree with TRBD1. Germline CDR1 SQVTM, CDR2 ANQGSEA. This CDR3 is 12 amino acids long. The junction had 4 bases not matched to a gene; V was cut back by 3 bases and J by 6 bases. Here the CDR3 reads CSVDGQGGEQYF. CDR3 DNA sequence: TGCAGCGTTGACGGACAGGGCGGCGAGCAGTACTTC.

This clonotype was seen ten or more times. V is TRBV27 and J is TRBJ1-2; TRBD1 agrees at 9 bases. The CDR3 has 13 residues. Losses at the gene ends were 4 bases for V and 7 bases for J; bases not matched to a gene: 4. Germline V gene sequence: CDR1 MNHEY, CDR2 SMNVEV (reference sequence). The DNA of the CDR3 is TGTGCCAGCAGTTACGGACAGGGGATTGGCTACACCTTC. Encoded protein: CASSYGQGIGYTF.

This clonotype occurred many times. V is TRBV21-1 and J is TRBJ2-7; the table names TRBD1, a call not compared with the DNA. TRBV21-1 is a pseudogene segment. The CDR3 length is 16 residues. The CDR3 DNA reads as TGTGCCAGCAGCCCCCCTTGGGGGACGGACTCCTACGAGCAGTACTTC. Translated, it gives CASSPPWGTDSYEQYF.

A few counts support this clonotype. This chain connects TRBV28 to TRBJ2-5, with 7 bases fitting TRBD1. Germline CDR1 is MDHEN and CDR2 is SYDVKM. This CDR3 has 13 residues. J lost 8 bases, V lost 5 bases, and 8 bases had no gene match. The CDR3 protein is CASSLDREGTQYF. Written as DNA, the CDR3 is TGTGCCAGCAGTCTCGACAGGGAAGGCACCCAGTACTTC.

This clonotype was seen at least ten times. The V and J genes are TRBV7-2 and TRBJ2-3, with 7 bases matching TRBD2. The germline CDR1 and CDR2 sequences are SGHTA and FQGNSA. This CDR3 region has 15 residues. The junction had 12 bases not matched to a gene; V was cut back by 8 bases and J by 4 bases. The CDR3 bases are TGTGCCAGCTGGAGCGGGACCCCGGGGGCAGATACGCAGTATTTT. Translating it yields CASWSGTPGADTQYF. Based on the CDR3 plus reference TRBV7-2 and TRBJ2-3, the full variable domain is GAGVSQSPSNKVTEKGKDVELRCDPISGHTALYWYRQSLGQGLEFLIYFQGNSAPDKSGLPSDRFSAERTGGSVSTLTIQRTQQEDSAVYLCASWSGTPGADTQYFGPGTRLTVL.

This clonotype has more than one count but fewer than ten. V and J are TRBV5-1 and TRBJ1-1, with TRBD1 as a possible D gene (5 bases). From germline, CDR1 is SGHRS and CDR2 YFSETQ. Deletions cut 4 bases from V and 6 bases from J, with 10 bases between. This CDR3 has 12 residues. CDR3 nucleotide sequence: TGCGCCAGCAGCGCGACGGGGGCTGAAGCTTTCTTT. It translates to CASSATGAEAFF. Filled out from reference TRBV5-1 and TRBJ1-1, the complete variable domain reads KAGVTQTPRYLIKTRGQQVTLSCSPISGHRSVSWYQQTPGQGLQFLFEYFSETQRNKGNFPGRFSGRQFSNSRSEMNVSTLELGDSALYLCASSATGAEAFFGQGTRLTVV.